The entry below gives a single T cell receptor (beta chain) sequence along with its context. No antigen is known for it. To determine HCMV serostatus, a commercial ELISA kit was used to detect HCMV-specific IgG in serum. Peripheral blood mononuclear cells were isolated from blood by Ficoll density gradient centrifugation. This sample is part of a study of T cells expressing NK-cell markers (dated by TCRdb to the early 2020s). Context from the whole study: Three sorted T-cell subsets (CD3+CD56+NKG2C+, CD3+CD56+NKG2C- and CD3+CD56-NKG2C+) from eight donors had their TCR beta-chain repertoires profiled. Seven of the eight sequenced donors were HCMV-seropositive and one was HCMV-seronegative. The study sequenced eight donors, all healthy volunteers chosen at random: three men and five women. Sequencing of the libraries produced 2 x 150 bp reads on Illumina HiSeq 2000/2500, MiSeq or NextSeq.

What the study reported, not specific to this receptor: In six donors, the dominant CD3+CD56+NKG2C+ clonotypes ranked among the top 10 CD8+ clonotypes, making up about 1.0-7.0% of CD8+ T cells. Whether the expanded NKG2C-expressing T cell clones were specific for HCMV antigens was left unclear. Those dominant clonotypes were again the most abundant among CD3+CD56-NKG2C+ cells in a few donors, at about 25-60.1%.

Sequenced on an Illumina HiSeq 2000. TCR beta cDNA libraries were prepared using 5'RACE template switching, which introduced a universal primer site and unique molecular identifiers. cDNA synthesis was primed from the TCR beta constant segment, followed by two successive PCR amplification steps. Per the source publication's procedure: Reads were demultiplexed and grouped by UMI with MIGEC, and clonotypes were assembled and quantified with MiTCR. To exclude erroneous sequences, any TCR cDNA sequence not supported by at least two reads was discarded. Downstream repertoire analysis used the tcR package, and clonotypes were matched across fractions by CDR3 nucleotide sequence plus V segment. VDJmatch was used to annotate antigen specificity against VDJdb, with one amino acid substitution in CDR3 permitted. Through TCRdb reprocessing, the reads give one entry per CDR3 protein sequence; DNA is omitted. The V and J calls and clone size come from TCRdb's table, not from the authors' own analysis. The sample table gives about 5,000 distinct CDR3 sequences. The ten largest clones capture 12% to 15% of the sample.

The germline V gene provides CDR1 SGDLS and CDR2 YYNGEE. Spanning cysteine to phenylalanine, the CDR3 consists of 16 amino acids. No DNA appears here. The source of this sequence is a man between 18 and 29 years old in good health. Donor details come from another sample of the same person, matched by shared clones. The V and J genes are TRBV9 and TRBJ2-1; TCRdb picks TRBD2, but there is no DNA to check that call. Sequencing was done on a sample of blood T cells: a sorted CD56 or NKG2C T cell subset, CD4+ or CD8+ T cells, or bulk PBMC T cells (not recorded which). The CDR3 region has the sequence CASSAPGLAYYNEQFF.